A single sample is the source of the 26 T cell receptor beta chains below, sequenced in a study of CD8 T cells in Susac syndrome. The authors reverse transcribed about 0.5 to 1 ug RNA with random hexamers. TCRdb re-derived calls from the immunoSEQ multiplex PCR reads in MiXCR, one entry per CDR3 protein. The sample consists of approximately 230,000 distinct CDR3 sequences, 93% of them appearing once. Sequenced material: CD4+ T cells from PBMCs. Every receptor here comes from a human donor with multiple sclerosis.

For the CDR3, the DNA is TGTGCCAGCAGCCAACTGCCCCGGGACAGGGGGCTGGTGGACTATGGCTACACCTTC. It codes for CASSQLPRDRGLVDYGYTF. The rearrangement uses TRBV14 and TRBJ1-2, with 12 bases that match TRBD1. Germline V lookup: CDR1 SGHDN, CDR2 FVKESK. The CDR3 is made up of 19 amino acids. With 2 bases clipped from V and 3 bases from J, the junction kept 13 bases outside the gene matches.

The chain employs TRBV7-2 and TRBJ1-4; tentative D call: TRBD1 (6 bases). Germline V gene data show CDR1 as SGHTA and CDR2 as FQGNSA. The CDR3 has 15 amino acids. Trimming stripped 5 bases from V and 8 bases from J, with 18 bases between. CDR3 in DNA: TGTGCCAGCAGCGGGTCAGGGGAGATGGGGGAAAAACTGTTTTTT. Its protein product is CASSGSGEMGEKLFF.

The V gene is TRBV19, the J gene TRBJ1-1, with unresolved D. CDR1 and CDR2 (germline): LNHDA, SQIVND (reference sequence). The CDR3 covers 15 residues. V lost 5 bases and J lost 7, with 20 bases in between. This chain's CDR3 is CASSLRQAGANEAFF. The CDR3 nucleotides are TGTGCCAGTAGTCTCCGCCAGGCAGGAGCTAATGAAGCTTTCTTT.

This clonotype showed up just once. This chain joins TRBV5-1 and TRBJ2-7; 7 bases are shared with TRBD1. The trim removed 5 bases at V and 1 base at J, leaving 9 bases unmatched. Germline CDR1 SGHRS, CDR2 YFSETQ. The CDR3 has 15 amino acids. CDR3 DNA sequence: TGCGCCAGCAGATTGCGGCAGGGGGAGTCCTACGAGCAGTACTTC. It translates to CASRLRQGESYEQYF.

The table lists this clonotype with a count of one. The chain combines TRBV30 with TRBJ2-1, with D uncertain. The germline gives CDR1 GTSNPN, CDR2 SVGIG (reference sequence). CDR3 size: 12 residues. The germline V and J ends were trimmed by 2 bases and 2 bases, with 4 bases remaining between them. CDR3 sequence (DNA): TGTGCCTGGAGTCCCACCTACAATGAGCAGTTCTTC. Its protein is CAWSPTYNEQFF.

The CDR3 DNA is TGCAGTGCTAGAGACGTCGGGAGCTTTCCAGAGACCCAGTACTTC. This sequence encodes CSARDVGSFPETQYF. The chain couples TRBV20-1 to TRBJ2-5; D is perhaps TRBD2 (6 bases). The CDR3 has 15 amino acids. CDR1 is DFQATT, CDR2 SNEGSKA, per germline (reference sequence). Trimming pared 0 bases from V and 4 bases from J, leaving 15 bases between.

The DNA of the CDR3 is TGTGCCAGCACCCCGGGGGCCCAGAACACTGAAGCTTTCTTT. Translation: CASTPGAQNTEAFF. V and J are TRBV7-2 and TRBJ1-1, with D tentatively TRBD1 (6 bases). CDR3 length: 14 residues. With 7 bases removed from V and 1 base from J, the gap between germline ends came to 13 bases. Germline V lookup: CDR1 SGHTA, CDR2 FQGNSA.

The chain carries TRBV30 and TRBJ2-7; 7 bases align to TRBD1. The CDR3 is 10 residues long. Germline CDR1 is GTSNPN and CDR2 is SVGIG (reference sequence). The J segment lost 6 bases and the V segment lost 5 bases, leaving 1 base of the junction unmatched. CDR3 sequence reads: CAWGTVEQYF. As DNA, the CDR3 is TGTGCCTGGGGGACAGTCGAGCAGTACTTC.

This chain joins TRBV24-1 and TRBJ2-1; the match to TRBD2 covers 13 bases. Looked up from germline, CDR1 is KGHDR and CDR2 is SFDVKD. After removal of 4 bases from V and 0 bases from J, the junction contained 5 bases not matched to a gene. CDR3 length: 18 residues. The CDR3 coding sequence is TGTGCCACCAGTGACGGACTAGCGGGGGTTAGCTCCTACAATGAGCAGTTCTTC. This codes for CATSDGLAGVSSYNEQFF.

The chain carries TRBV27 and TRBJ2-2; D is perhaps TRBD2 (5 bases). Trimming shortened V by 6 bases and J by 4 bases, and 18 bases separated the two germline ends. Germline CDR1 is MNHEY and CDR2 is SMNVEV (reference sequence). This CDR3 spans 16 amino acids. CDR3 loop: CASSPRRTPGTGELFF. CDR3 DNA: TGTGCCAGCAGCCCTAGGAGGACCCCCGGCACCGGGGAGCTGTTTTTT.

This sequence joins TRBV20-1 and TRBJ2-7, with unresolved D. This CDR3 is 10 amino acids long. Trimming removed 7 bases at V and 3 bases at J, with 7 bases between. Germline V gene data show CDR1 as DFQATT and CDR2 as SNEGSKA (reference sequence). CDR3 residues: CSVQSYEQYF. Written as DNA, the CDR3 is TGCAGTGTTCAGAGCTACGAGCAGTACTTC.

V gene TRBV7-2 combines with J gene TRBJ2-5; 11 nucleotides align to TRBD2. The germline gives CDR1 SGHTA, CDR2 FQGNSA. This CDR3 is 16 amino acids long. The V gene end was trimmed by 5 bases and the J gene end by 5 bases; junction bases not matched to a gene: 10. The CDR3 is CASSARLAGTLETQYF. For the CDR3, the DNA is TGTGCCAGCAGCGCCAGACTAGCGGGAACTTTGGAGACCCAGTACTTC.

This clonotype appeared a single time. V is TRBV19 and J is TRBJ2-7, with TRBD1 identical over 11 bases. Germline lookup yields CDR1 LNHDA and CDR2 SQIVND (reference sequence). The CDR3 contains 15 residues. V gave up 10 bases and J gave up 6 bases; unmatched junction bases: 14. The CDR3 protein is CANTNRDRGFREQYV. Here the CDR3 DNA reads TGTGCCAATACTAACCGGGACAGGGGGTTTCGCGAGCAGTACGTC.

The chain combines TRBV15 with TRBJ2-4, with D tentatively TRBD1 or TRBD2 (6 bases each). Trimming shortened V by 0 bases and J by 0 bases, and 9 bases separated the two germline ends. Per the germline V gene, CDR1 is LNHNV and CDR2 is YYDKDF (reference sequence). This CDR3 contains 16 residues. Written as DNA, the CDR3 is TGTGCCACCAGCAGAGAAGGGGGGTTAGCCAAAAACATTCAGTACTTC. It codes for CATSREGGLAKNIQYF.

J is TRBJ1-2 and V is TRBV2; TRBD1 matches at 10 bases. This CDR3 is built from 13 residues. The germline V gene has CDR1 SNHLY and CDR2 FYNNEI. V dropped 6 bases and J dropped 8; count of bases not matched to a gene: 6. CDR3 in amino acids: CASRVDRGQGYTF. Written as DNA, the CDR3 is TGTGCCAGCAGGGTCGACAGGGGGCAAGGCTACACCTTC.

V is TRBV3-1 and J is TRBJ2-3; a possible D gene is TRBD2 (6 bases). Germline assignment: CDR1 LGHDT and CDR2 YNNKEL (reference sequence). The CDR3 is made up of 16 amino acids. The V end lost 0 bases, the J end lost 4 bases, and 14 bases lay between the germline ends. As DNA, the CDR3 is TGTGCCAGCAGCCAAGATCGAGGTAGCGGCCCAGATACGCAGTATTTT. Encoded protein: CASSQDRGSGPDTQYF.

The CDR3: CASSLGPGNTEAFF. The CDR3 coding sequence is TGCGCCAGCAGCTTGGGTCCAGGGAACACTGAAGCTTTCTTT. The chain is built from TRBV5-1 and TRBJ1-1; D uncertain. Trimming took off 0 bases at V and 1 base at J, with 7 bases between the two ends. The CDR3 has 14 residues. CDR1 is SGHRS and CDR2 is YFSETQ in the germline V gene.

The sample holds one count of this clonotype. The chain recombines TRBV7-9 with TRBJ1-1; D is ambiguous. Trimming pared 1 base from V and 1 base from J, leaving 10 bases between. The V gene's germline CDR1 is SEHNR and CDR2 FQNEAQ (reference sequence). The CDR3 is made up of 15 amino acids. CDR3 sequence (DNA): TGTGCCAGCAGCTTAGGCGGCCAGTCGAACACTGAAGCTTTCTTT. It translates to CASSLGGQSNTEAFF. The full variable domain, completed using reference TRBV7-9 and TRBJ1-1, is DTGVSQNPRHKITKRGQNVTFRCDPISEHNRLYWYRQTLGQGPEFLTYFQNEAQLEKSRLLSDRFSAERPKGSFSTLEIQRTEQGDSAMYLCASSLGGQSNTEAFFGQGTRLTVV.

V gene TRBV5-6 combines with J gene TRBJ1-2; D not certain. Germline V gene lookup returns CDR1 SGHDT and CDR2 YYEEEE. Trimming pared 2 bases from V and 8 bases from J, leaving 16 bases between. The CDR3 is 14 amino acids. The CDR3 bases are TGTGCCAGCAGCTTAGCGTACCTCTCCGGAGGCTACACCTTC. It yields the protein CASSLAYLSGGYTF.

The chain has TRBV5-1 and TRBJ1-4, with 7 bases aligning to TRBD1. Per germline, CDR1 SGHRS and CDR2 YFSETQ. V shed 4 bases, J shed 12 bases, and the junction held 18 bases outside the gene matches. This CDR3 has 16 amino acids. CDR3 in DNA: TGCGCCAGCAGCACCCCGGGGGGGACAGTCAATGAGGAACTGTTTTTT. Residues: CASSTPGGTVNEELFF.

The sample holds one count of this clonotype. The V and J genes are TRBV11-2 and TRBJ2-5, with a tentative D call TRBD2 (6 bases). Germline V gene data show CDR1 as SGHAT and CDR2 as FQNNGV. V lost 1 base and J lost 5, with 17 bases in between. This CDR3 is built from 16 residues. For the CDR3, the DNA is TGTGCCAGCAGCTTAGTAGCGGAATACCCCCGGGAGACCCAGTACTTC. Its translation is CASSLVAEYPRETQYF.

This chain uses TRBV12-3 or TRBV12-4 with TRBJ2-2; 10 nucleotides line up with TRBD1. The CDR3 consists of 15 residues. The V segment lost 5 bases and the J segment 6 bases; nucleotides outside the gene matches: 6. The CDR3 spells CASSKGQGRAGELFF. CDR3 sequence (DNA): TGTGCCAGCAGTAAGGGACAGGGGAGGGCCGGGGAGCTGTTTTTT.

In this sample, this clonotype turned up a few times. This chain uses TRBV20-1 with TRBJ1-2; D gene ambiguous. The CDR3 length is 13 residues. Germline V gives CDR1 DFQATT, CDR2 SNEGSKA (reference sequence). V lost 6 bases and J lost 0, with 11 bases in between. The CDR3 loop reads CSARGLANYGYTF. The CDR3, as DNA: TGCAGTGCCCGAGGCCTAGCTAACTATGGCTACACCTTC.

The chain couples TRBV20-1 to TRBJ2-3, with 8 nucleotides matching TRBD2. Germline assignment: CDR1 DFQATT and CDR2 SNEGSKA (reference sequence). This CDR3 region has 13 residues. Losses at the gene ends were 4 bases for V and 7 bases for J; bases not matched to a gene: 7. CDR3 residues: CSATGGAGNTQYF. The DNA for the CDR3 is TGCAGTGCTACCGGGGGGGCCGGGAATACGCAGTATTTT.

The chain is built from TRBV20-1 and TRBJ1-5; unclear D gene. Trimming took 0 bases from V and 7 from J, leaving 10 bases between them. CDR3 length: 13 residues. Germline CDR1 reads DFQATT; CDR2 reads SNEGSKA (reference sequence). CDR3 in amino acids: CSARDQVDQPQHF. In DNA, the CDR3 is TGCAGTGCTAGAGATCAAGTAGACCAGCCCCAGCATTTT.

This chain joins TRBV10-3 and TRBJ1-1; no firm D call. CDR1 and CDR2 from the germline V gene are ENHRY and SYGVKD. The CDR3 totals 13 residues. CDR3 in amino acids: CSTKVAANTEAFF. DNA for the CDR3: TGTTCTACGAAGGTGGCAGCTAACACTGAAGCTTTCTTT.